This TCR beta chain was recovered during a study of cytomegalovirus exposure and HLA in healthy donors. Background on the study: Of 398 genotyped donors, approximately 84% clustered with self-reported Caucasian donors.

Germline values: CDR1 SGDLS, CDR2 YYNGEE. The V and J ends lost 4 bases and 2 bases, in that order; junction bases with no gene match: 5. The length of the CDR3 is 15 residues. Among the donors, all were healthy bone marrow donors. Whole-study findings and limits: A later analysis found common viral pathogens apparently linked to several of the most significant clusters. Within an earlier analysis, most TCR beta V segments proved productive either about 87% or about 30% of the time.

60 Vbeta and 13 Jbeta primers were used in PCR. This table comes from immunoSEQ multiplex PCR, and its TCRdb copy is limited to in-frame clones, with some not included. There are around 93,000 clones in the sample; approximately 60% occur only once, and 5.5% to 6.5% lies in the top ten. In regard to this clone: The antigen is undetermined.

The V gene is TRBV9, the J gene TRBJ2-3, with TRBD2 identical over 9 bases. The TCR sequence derives from a boy aged 5 to 17 in good health and CMV-seropositive. Sequenced: PBMCs. The CDR3 DNA follows: TGTGCCAGCAGCCTTGGACTAGCGATCACAGATACGCAGTATTTT. Translating it yields CASSLGLAITDTQYF. The variable domain in full, completed from reference TRBV9 and TRBJ2-3, reads DSGVTQTPKHLITATGQRVTLRCSPRSGDLSVYWYQQSLDQGLQFLIQYYNGEERAKGNILERFSAQQFPDLHSELNLSSLELGDSALYFCASSLGLAITDTQYFGPGTRLTVL.